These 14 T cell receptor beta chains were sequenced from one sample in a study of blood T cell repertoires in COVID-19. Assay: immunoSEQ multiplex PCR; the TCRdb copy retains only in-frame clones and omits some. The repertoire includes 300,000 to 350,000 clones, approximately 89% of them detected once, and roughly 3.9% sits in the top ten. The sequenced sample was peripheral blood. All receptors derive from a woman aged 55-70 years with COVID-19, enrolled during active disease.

CDR3 in DNA: TGTGCCAGCAGCTTGTTGCAGGGGGCACCCTACAATGAGCAGTTCTTC. It encodes CASSLLQGAPYNEQFF. The chain recombines TRBV5-6 with TRBJ2-1, with 8 bases fitting TRBD1. The trim removed 1 base at V and 2 bases at J, leaving 5 bases unmatched. The CDR3 contains 16 residues. The germline CDR1 and CDR2 sequences are SGHDT and YYEEEE. Using reference TRBV5-6 and TRBJ2-1 for the parts outside the CDR3, the full variable domain is DAGVTQSPTHLIKTRGQQVTLRCSPKSGHDTVSWYQQALGQGPQFIFQYYEEEERQRGNFPDRFSGHQFPNYSSELNVNALLLGDSALYLCASSLLQGAPYNEQFFGPGTRLTVL.

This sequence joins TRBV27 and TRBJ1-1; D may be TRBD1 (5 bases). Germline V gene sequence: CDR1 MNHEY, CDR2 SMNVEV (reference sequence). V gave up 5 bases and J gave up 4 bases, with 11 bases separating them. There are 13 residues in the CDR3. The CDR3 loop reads CASSVQGTTEAFF. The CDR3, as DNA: TGTGCCAGCAGTGTCCAGGGTACCACTGAAGCTTTCTTT.

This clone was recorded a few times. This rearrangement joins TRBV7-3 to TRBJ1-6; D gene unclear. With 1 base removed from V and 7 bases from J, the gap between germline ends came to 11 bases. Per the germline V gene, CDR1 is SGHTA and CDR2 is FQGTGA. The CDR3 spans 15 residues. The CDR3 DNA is TGTGCCAGCAGCTTAAATTCGAACGGGAATTCACCCCTCCACTTT. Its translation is CASSLNSNGNSPLHF.

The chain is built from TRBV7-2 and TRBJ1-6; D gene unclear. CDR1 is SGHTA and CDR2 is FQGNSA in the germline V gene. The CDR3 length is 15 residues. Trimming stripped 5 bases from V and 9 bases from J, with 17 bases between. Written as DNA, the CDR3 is TGTGCCAGCAGCGTACAGAGAGCAGATATTTCACCCCTCCACTTT. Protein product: CASSVQRADISPLHF.

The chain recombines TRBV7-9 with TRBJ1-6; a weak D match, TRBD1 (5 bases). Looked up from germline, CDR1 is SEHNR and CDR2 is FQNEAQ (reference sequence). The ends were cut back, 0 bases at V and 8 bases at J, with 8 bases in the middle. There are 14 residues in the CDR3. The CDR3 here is CASSLAPGYSPLHF. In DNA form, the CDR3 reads TGTGCCAGCAGCTTAGCTCCAGGGTATTCACCCCTCCACTTT.

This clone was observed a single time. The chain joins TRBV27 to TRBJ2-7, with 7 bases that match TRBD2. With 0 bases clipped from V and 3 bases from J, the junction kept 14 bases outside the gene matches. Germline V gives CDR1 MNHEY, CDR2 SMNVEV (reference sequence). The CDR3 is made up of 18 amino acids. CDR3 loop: CASSLSPPWSGALYEQYF. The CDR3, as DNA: TGTGCCAGCAGTTTATCCCCCCCCTGGAGCGGGGCCCTCTACGAGCAGTACTTC.

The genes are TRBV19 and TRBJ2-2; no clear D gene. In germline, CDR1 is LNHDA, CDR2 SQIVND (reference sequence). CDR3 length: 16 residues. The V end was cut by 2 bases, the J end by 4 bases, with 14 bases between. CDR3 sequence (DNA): TGTGCCAGTAGTATACAATACGGTTTATCCACCGGGGAGCTGTTTTTT. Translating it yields CASSIQYGLSTGELFF.

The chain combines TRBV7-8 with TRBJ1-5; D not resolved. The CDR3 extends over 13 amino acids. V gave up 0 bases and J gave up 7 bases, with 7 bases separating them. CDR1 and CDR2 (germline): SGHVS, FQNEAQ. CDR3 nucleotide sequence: TGTGCCAGCAGCTTAGCGAGGGCGCAGCCCCAGCATTTT. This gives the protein CASSLARAQPQHF.

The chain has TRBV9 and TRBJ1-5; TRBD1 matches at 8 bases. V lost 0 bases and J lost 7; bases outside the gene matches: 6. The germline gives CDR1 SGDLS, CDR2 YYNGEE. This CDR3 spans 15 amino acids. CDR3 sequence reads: CASSVGETGAQPQHF. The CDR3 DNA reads TGTGCCAGCAGCGTAGGAGAGACAGGGGCACAGCCCCAGCATTTT.

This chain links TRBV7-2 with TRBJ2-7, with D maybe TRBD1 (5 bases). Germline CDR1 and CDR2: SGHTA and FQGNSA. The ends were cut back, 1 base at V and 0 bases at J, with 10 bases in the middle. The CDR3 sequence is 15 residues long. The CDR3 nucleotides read TGTGCCAGCAGCTTAGGTTGGGGCAGCTCCTACGAGCAGTACTTC. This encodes CASSLGWGSSYEQYF.

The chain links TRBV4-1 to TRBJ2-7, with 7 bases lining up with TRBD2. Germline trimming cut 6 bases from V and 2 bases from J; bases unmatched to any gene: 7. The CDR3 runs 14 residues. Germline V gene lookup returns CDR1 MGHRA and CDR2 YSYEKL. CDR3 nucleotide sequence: TGCGCCAGCAGACTGGACGCGGGAGCCTACGAGCAGTACTTC. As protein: CASRLDAGAYEQYF.

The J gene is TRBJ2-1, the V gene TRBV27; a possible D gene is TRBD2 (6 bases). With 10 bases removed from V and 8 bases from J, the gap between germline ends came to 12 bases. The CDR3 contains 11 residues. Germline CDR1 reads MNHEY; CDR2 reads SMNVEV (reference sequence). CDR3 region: CATNGGHEQFF. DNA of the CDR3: TGTGCCACCAACGGGGGACATGAGCAGTTCTTC.

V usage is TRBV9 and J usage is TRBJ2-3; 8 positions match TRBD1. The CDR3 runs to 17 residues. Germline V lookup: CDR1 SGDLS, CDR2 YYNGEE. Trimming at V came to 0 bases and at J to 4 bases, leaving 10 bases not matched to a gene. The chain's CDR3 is CASSVETGGNWADTQYF. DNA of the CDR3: TGTGCCAGCAGCGTAGAAACAGGGGGGAATTGGGCAGATACGCAGTATTTT.

The CDR3 loop is CASSPRRGGPGEQFF. Here the CDR3 DNA reads TGTGCCAGCTCACCTCGGCGGGGGGGCCCGGGTGAGCAGTTCTTC. The J gene is TRBJ2-1, the V gene TRBV18; 9 bases are a match to TRBD2. The V segment lost 3 bases and the J segment 9 bases; nucleotides outside the gene matches: 9. Germline CDR1 KGHSH, CDR2 LQKENI. The CDR3 covers 15 residues.